The sequence of this TCR beta chain was determined in a study of cytomegalovirus exposure and HLA in healthy donors. The CDR3 contains 15 residues. The V gene end was trimmed by 3 bases and the J gene end by 5 bases; junction bases not matched to a gene: 8. Looked up from germline, CDR1 is SGDLS and CDR2 is YYNGEE. Broader study findings: The listing of 150 to 200 TCR beta chains classed them as cytomegalovirus-associated. A few chains linked to CMV were shown in vitro to be specific for CMV antigens. The finding came from a later analysis; first-cohort TCR clusters tended to co-occur in the 120 or so validation repertoires.

Libraries were prepared by immunoSEQ multiplex PCR; TCRdb keeps only in-frame clonotypes and omits some of them. This sample has over 100,000 clones, with roughly 89% found just once. In this sample, this clone turned up once. Its antigen is unknown. The specimen was PBMCs. The V call is TRBV9, the J call TRBJ2-5; 9 bases fit TRBD1. The receptor comes from a man aged 30 to 39 in good health and CMV-seronegative. This chain's CDR3 is CASSEWDRVFETQYF. Written as DNA, the CDR3 is TGTGCCAGCAGCGAGTGGGACAGGGTGTTCGAGACCCAGTACTTC.